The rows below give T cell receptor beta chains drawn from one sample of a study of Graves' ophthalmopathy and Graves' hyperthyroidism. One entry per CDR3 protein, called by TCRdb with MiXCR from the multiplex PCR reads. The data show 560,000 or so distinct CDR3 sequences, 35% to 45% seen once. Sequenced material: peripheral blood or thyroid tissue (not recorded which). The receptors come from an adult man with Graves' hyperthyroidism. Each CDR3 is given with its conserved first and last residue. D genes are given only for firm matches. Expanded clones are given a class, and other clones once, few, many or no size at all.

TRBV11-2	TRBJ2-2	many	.	TGTGCCAGCAGCTTAGTCTTCAGTCGCGGGGAGCTGTTTTTT	CASSLVFSRGELFF
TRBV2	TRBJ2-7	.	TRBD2	TGTGCTAGGATGGCAGCGGGAAACGAGCAGTACTTC	CARMAAGNEQYF
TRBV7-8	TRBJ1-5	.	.	TGTGCCAGCACCCCAACAAAAAATAGCAATCAGCCCCAGCATTTT	CASTPTKNSNQPQHF
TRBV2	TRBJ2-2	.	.	TGTGCCAGCAACCTCGAAAGAAACACCGGGGAGCTGTTTTTT	CASNLERNTGELFF
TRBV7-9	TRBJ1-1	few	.	TGTGCCAGCAGCCCCGCTGCTTCGACTGAAGCTTTCTTT	CASSPAASTEAFF
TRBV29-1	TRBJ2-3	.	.	TGCAGCGGAAGGCAGACAGATACGCAGTATTTT	CSGRQTDTQYF
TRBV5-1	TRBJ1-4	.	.	TGCGCCAGCAGCTCCCCAGGGGCAACTAATGAAAAACTGTTTTTT	CASSSPGATNEKLFF
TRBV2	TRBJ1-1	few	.	TGTGCCAGCAGTAGGTCGAACACTGAAGCTTTCTTT	CASSRSNTEAFF
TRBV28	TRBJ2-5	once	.	TGTGCCGGCAGTTCCGCCCCCCTCCAAGAGACCCAGTACTTC	CAGSSAPLQETQYF
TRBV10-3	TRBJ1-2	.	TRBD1	TGTGCCATCAGTATACAGGGACAGTATGGCTACACCTTC	CAISIQGQYGYTF
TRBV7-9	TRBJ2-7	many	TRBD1	TGTGCCAGCAGCCCCCCTCCGGGACAGGGGGCCTACGAGCAGTACTTC	CASSPPPGQGAYEQYF
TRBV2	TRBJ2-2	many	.	TGTGCCAGCAGCTTTGCTTCGGATAACACCGGGGAGCTGTTTTTT	CASSFASDNTGELFF
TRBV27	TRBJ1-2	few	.	TGTGCCAGCAACCAACGAGGGGACTATGGCTACACCTTC	CASNQRGDYGYTF
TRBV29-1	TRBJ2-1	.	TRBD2	TGCAGCGTTGATCGGGCTAGCGGGATACACAATGAGCAGTTCTTC	CSVDRASGIHNEQFF
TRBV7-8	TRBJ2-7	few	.	TGTGCCAGCAGCTTGGGACCTACGGCCTACGAGCAGTACTTC	CASSLGPTAYEQYF
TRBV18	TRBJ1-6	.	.	TGTGCCAGCTCGGACTATAATTCACCCCTCCACTTT	CASSDYNSPLHF
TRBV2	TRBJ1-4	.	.	TGTGCCAGCAGGATTAGCGATGAAAAACTGTTTTTT	CASRISDEKLFF
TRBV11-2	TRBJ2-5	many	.	TGTGCCAGCAGCTTAACGGGGACGGAGACCCAGTACTTC	CASSLTGTETQYF
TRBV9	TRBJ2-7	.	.	TGTGCCAGCAGCGTAAACCCCTCAGCGAACTACGAGCAGTACTTC	CASSVNPSANYEQYF
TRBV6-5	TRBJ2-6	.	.	TGTGCCAGCAGAAGAGACTCTGGGGCCAACGTCCTGACTTTC	CASRRDSGANVLTF
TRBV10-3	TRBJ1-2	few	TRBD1	TGTGCCATCAGTTCGGGACAGGGTGCTGGCTACACCTTC	CAISSGQGAGYTF
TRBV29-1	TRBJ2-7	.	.	TGCAGCGTTGTAATCACTCCTCTCTACGAGCAGTACTTC	CSVVITPLYEQYF
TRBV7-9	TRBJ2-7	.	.	TGTGCCAGCAGCAAAGGGGGGCGGTACGAGCAGTACTTC	CASSKGGRYEQYF
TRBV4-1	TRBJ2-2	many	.	TGCGCCAGCAGCCAATACGTTGACACCGGGGAGCTGTTTTTT	CASSQYVDTGELFF
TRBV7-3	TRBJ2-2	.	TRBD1	TGTGCCAGCAGTGAATTCGGGTGGGACAGGGAGGGGACCGGGGAGCTGTTTTTT	CASSEFGWDREGTGELFF
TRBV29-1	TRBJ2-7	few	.	TGCAGCGTTGGGGGCAGAGACTACGAGCAGTACTTC	CSVGGRDYEQYF
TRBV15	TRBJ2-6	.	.	TGTGCCACCAGCAGAGATCAAGGGGCCAACGTCCTGACTTTC	CATSRDQGANVLTF
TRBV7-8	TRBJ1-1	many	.	TGTGCCAGCAGCTTAGGCAGGGCCATGAACACTGAAGCTTTCTTT	CASSLGRAMNTEAFF
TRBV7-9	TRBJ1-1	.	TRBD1	TGTGCCAGCAGCCAAGAGGGGGACAGGCACACTGAAGCTTTCTTT	CASSQEGDRHTEAFF
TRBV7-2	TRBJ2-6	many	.	TGTGCCAGCAGCTTAGGGCCTGGGGCCAACGTCCTGACTTTC	CASSLGPGANVLTF
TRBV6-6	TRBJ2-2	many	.	TGTGCCAGCAGTTCCCTCACAAACACCGGGGAGCTGTTTTTT	CASSSLTNTGELFF
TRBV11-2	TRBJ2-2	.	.	TGTGCCAGCAGCTTAGAACTGCGCTCCGGGGAGCTGTTTTTT	CASSLELRSGELFF
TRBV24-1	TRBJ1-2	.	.	TGTGCCACCAGCGCCAAGGGGACTTATGGCTACACCTTC	CATSAKGTYGYTF
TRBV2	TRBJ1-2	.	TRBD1	TGTGCCAGCAGTGAGGGACAGGGTGACTATGGCTACACCTTC	CASSEGQGDYGYTF
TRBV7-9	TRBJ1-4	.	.	TGTGCCAGCAGCGCCGGAAGGGGAGCCGGTAATGAAAAACTGTTTTTT	CASSAGRGAGNEKLFF
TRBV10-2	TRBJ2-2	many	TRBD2	TGCGCCAGCAGTGAGTCCTCGGGACTAGCGGGATTGTTAAACACCGGGGAGCTGTTTTTT	CASSESSGLAGLLNTGELFF
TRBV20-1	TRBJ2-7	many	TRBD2	TGCAGTGCTTATCTAGCGGGAGGAACCTACGAGCAGTACTTC	CSAYLAGGTYEQYF
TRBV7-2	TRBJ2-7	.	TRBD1	TGTGCCAGCAGCAGTTGGGACAGGCCGTACGAGCAGTACTTC	CASSSWDRPYEQYF
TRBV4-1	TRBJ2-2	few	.	TGCGCCAGCAGCCCGTATACAGGGCCCGGGGAGCTGTTTTTT	CASSPYTGPGELFF
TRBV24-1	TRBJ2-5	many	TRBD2	TGTGCCACCAGTGATCCTGGACTAGCGACGGAAGAGACCCAGTACTTC	CATSDPGLATEETQYF
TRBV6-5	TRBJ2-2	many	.	TGTGCCAGCAGGCCGACAGGGAACACCGGGGAGCTGTTTTTT	CASRPTGNTGELFF
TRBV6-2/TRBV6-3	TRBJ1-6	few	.	TGTGCCAGCAGGCCTGGGACGGCCTATAATTCACCCCTCCACTTT	CASRPGTAYNSPLHF
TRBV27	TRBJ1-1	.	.	TGTGCCAGCAGAGGGGGGGGGTGGGGTACTGAAGCTTTCTTT	CASRGGGWGTEAFF
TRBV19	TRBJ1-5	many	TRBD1	TGTGCCAGTACCCTGGACAGGGATGGCAATCAGCCCCAGCATTTT	CASTLDRDGNQPQHF
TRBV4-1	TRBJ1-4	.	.	TGCGCCAGCAGCCAAGCTTACAGGGAAAAACTGTTTTTT	CASSQAYREKLFF
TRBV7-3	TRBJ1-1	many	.	TGTGCCAGCAGCGTTCAGTCGAACACTGAAGCTTTCTTT	CASSVQSNTEAFF
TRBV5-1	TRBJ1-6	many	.	TGCGCCAGCAGCCCGCTGACGACAGGATTTAATTCACCCCTCCACTTT	CASSPLTTGFNSPLHF
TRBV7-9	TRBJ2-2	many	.	TGTGCCAGCAGCTTATTCGGGGAGCTGTTTTTT	CASSLFGELFF
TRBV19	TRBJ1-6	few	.	TGTGCCAGTATGATCTACGGGGGCTATAATTCACCCCTCCACTTT	CASMIYGGYNSPLHF
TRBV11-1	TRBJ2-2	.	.	TGTGCCAGCAGGTTGCGGGGAGGCACCGGGGAGCTGTTTTTT	CASRLRGGTGELFF
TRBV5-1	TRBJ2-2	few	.	TGCGCCAGCAGCTCGGGGGCCGCCGCGAACACCGGGGAGCTGTTTTTT	CASSSGAAANTGELFF
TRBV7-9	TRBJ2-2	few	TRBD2	TGTGCCAGCAGCGACCCCCGGATAGCGGGGAAAGGGCGGGAGCTGTTTTTT	CASSDPRIAGKGRELFF
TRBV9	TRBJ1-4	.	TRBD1	TGTGCCAGCAGCGGGACAGGGGTAGAAAAACTGTTTTTT	CASSGTGVEKLFF